These 26 T cell receptor beta chains were all obtained from the same sample, sequenced in a study of shared clonotypes between healthy human individuals (dated by TCRdb to 2020 to 2021). Receptor libraries were prepared by the immunoSEQ multiplex PCR assay. TCRdb provides this immuneACCESS table in a form limited to in-frame rearrangements. Some clones are lacking; in checked studies, under half of them reflect an unresolved V gene, and why the rest are absent is not known. For this sample the table gives about 490,000 clones, of which about 82% were detected only once. Around 13% of the sample lies in the top ten. The sequencing sample was made of PBMCs. The receptors originated from a woman aged 40 to 49 in good health. Some clones in this sample may be carry-over from other donors' samples.

The chain links TRBV11-1 to TRBJ1-2; D may be TRBD1 (5 bases). The V end was cut by 6 bases, the J end by 1 base, with 9 bases between. The CDR3 runs 13 residues. CDR1 SGHAT and CDR2 FQDESV come from the germline V gene (reference sequence). Here the CDR3 DNA reads TGTGCCAGCAGGGGACCGATTAACTATGGCTACACCTTC. Translated: CASRGPINYGYTF.

The chain links TRBV6-6 to TRBJ1-3; no clear D gene. This CDR3 comprises 15 residues. CDR1 MNHNY and CDR2 SVGAGI come from the germline V gene (reference sequence). With 4 bases removed from V and 0 bases from J, the gap between germline ends came to 10 bases. The CDR3 coding sequence is TGTGCCAGCAGTTTGCTGGACGGCTCTGGAAACACCATATATTTT. Translating it yields CASSLLDGSGNTIYF.

CDR3 amino acids: CASSLRTSGRFTETQYF. In DNA form, the CDR3 reads TGCGCCAGCAGCTTGAGGACTAGCGGGAGGTTTACAGAGACCCAGTACTTC. J is TRBJ2-5 and V is TRBV5-1; 14 nucleotides line up with TRBD2. This CDR3 region has 17 residues. Trimming cost V 1 base and J 4 bases; bases outside gene matches: 6. Per the germline V gene, CDR1 is SGHRS and CDR2 is YFSETQ.

The genes are TRBV15 and TRBJ1-5, with D hard to call. V was shortened by 3 bases and J by 3 bases, with 12 bases between the two germline ends. In germline, CDR1 is LNHNV, CDR2 YYDKDF (reference sequence). The CDR3 runs to 15 residues. Written as DNA, the CDR3 is TGTGCCACCAGCAGGGCCCTAGGGTCCAATCAGCCCCAGCATTTT. Its protein product is CATSRALGSNQPQHF. Together with reference TRBV15 and TRBJ1-5, the CDR3 gives the full variable domain: DAMVIQNPRYQVTQFGKPVTLSCSQTLNHNVMYWYQQKSSQAPKLLFHYYDKDFNNEADTPDNFQSRRPNTSFCFLDIRSPGLGDTAMYLCATSRALGSNQPQHFGDGTRLSIL.

The chain has TRBV19 and TRBJ1-2; 8 bases line up with TRBD1. Per germline, CDR1 LNHDA and CDR2 SQIVND (reference sequence). The CDR3 has 15 amino acids. After removal of 6 bases from V and 4 bases from J, the junction contained 10 bases not matched to a gene. In DNA, the CDR3 is TGTGCCAGTAGGACCGGGACAGGCCTTGTCTATGGCTACACCTTC. Translated, it gives CASRTGTGLVYGYTF.

The J gene is TRBJ2-5, the V gene TRBV28; 8 bases are shared with TRBD2. Germline V gene sequence: CDR1 MDHEN, CDR2 SYDVKM. The J segment lost 2 bases and the V segment lost 2 bases, leaving 7 bases of the junction unmatched. The CDR3 runs 16 residues. The CDR3 nucleotides read TGTGCCAGCAGTTTACTGAGCGGGAGTGGGCAAGAGACCCAGTACTTC. This encodes CASSLLSGSGQETQYF. The full variable domain, in which reference TRBV28 and TRBJ2-5 provide the parts outside the CDR3, is DVKVTQSSRYLVKRTGEKVFLECVQDMDHENMFWYRQDPGLGLRLIYFSYDVKMKEKGDIPEGYSVSREKKERFSLILESASTNQTSMYLCASSLLSGSGQETQYFGPGTRLLVL.

The rearrangement joins TRBV18 to TRBJ1-1; 9 positions agree with TRBD1. The ends lost 3 bases at V and 2 bases at J; junction bases unmatched: 1. There are 14 residues in the CDR3. The germline V gene encodes CDR1 KGHSH and CDR2 LQKENI. CDR3 bases: TGTGCCAGCTCACCGACAGGGGGAAACACTGAAGCTTTCTTT. Amino acids: CASSPTGGNTEAFF.

The rearrangement links TRBV7-6 to TRBJ2-5, with 8 bases aligning to TRBD2. Germline CDR1 SGHVS, CDR2 FNYEAQ. The J segment lost 4 bases and the V segment lost 1 base, leaving 5 bases of the junction unmatched. The CDR3 sequence is 15 residues long. CDR3 loop: CASSLGTSQPETQYF. CDR3 DNA: TGTGCCAGCAGCTTAGGGACTAGCCAGCCAGAGACCCAGTACTTC.

This clone was seen once. The rearrangement uses TRBV18 and TRBJ1-1, with a weak D call TRBD1 (5 bases). The CDR3 contains 14 residues. Trimming cost V 1 base and J 4 bases, with 10 bases left between them. Germline V gives CDR1 KGHSH, CDR2 LQKENI. The CDR3 spells CASSPQGQSTEAFF. In DNA, the CDR3 is TGTGCCAGCTCACCACAGGGGCAAAGCACTGAAGCTTTCTTT.

Comment on this clone: The junction shows a germline mismatch at one end, possibly a read error. The chain joins TRBV7-3 to TRBJ2-1; D is uncertain. The CDR3 contains 12 residues. Germline values: CDR1 SGHTA, CDR2 FQGTGA. The CDR3 loop is CASGTPYNEQLF. The DNA for the CDR3 is TGTGCCAGCGGCACACCCTACAATGAGCAGCTCTTC.

The V call is TRBV30, the J call TRBJ2-5, with a weak D call TRBD2 (7 bases). The CDR3 has 15 amino acids. CDR1 is GTSNPN, CDR2 SVGIG, per germline (reference sequence). CDR3 DNA: TGTGCTTTGGAGTGGGGGGGCACGTACCAAGAGACCCAGTACTTC. It translates to CALEWGGTYQETQYF.

This clone was seen ten or more times. The chain combines TRBV10-3 with TRBJ1-1, with a tentative D call TRBD1 (5 bases). This CDR3 is built from 11 residues. Per germline, CDR1 ENHRY and CDR2 SYGVKD. Trimming pared 10 bases from V and 7 bases from J, leaving 13 bases between. This CDR3 is CATTQADEAFF. CDR3 nucleotides: TGTGCCACCACACAGGCCGATGAAGCTTTCTTT.

This clone was counted only a few times. V gene TRBV5-6 combines with J gene TRBJ2-3, with D possibly matching TRBD1 (5 bases). With 2 bases removed from V and 4 bases from J, the gap between germline ends came to 8 bases. Per germline, CDR1 SGHDT and CDR2 YYEEEE. The length of the CDR3 is 13 residues. The CDR3 nucleotides are TGTGCCAGCAGCTTAAGGGGCCCAGATACGCAGTATTTT. Amino acid sequence: CASSLRGPDTQYF. Together with reference TRBV5-6 and TRBJ2-3, the CDR3 gives the full variable domain: DAGVTQSPTHLIKTRGQQVTLRCSPKSGHDTVSWYQQALGQGPQFIFQYYEEEERQRGNFPDRFSGHQFPNYSSELNVNALLLGDSALYLCASSLRGPDTQYFGPGTRLTVL.

This rearrangement joins TRBV6-1 to TRBJ1-1, with D possibly TRBD1 on 5 matching bases. Germline V lookup: CDR1 MNHNS, CDR2 SASEGT. The CDR3 covers 13 residues. The V end was cut by 2 bases, the J end by 11 bases, with 15 bases between. CDR3 region: CASSESRMGEAFF. The CDR3 DNA reads TGTGCCAGCAGTGAAAGCCGCATGGGGGAGGCTTTCTTT.

The chain joins TRBV25-1 to TRBJ2-7; D may be TRBD1 or TRBD2 (5 bases each). Per germline, CDR1 MGHDK and CDR2 SYGVNS. This CDR3 is built from 16 residues. V lost 9 bases and J lost 1, with 22 bases in between. CDR3 loop: CASEGVARPGSYEQYF. CDR3 bases: TGTGCCAGTGAAGGGGTCGCCCGTCCGGGATCCTACGAGCAGTACTTC.

The chain carries TRBV13 and TRBJ2-7; D is unresolved. Germline V gives CDR1 PRHDT, CDR2 FYEKMQ (reference sequence). Between the trimmed V and J ends, which lost 1 base and 6 bases, there was a span of 4 bases. The CDR3 runs to 11 residues. The CDR3 protein is CASSLVREQYF. The CDR3 region has the DNA TGTGCCAGCAGCTTAGTACGCGAGCAGTACTTC.

The chain employs TRBV4-3 and TRBJ2-2; 7 bases align to TRBD1. Germline V gives CDR1 LGHNA, CDR2 YSLEER. Germline trimming cut 0 bases from V and 7 bases from J; bases unmatched to any gene: 2. The CDR3 runs 14 residues. This CDR3 is CASSQDDRVGELFF. The CDR3 DNA follows: TGCGCCAGCAGCCAAGATGACAGGGTCGGGGAGCTGTTTTTT.

The sample holds many counts of this clone. V usage is TRBV11-2 and J usage is TRBJ2-3; D call uncertain. Germline V gene sequence: CDR1 SGHAT, CDR2 FQNNGV. The CDR3 is 14 residues long. V lost 3 bases to trimming and J lost 2 bases, with 9 bases between them. In nucleotides, the CDR3 is TGTGCCAGCAGCTTTCTAGATTTCACAGATACGCAGTATTTT. Its translation is CASSFLDFTDTQYF. Variable domain in full (rest from reference TRBV11-2 and TRBJ2-3): EAGVAQSPRYKIIEKRQSVAFWCNPISGHATLYWYQQILGQGPKLLIQFQNNGVVDDSQLPKDRFSAERLKGVDSTLKIQPAKLEDSAVYLCASSFLDFTDTQYFGPGTRLTVL.

The chain couples TRBV7-3 to TRBJ1-2; D is undetermined. The CDR3 length is 14 residues. Germline CDR1 is SGHTA and CDR2 is FQGTGA. V gave up 2 bases and J gave up 0 bases, with 7 bases separating them. The CDR3 DNA sequence: TGTGCCAGCAGCTTAGCAGCCTCTAACTATGGCTACACCTTC. Protein sequence: CASSLAASNYGYTF.

This sequence joins TRBV19 and TRBJ2-2; 9 bases align to TRBD2. CDR3 length equals 14 residues. J gave up 5 bases and V 9 bases, and 7 bases lay outside the gene matches. The V gene's germline CDR1 is LNHDA and CDR2 SQIVND (reference sequence). This chain's CDR3 is CARVAGVRTGELFF. CDR3 nucleotides: TGTGCCAGAGTAGCGGGAGTCAGGACCGGGGAGCTGTTTTTT.

The genes are TRBV5-6 and TRBJ2-1; TRBD2 is a possible D gene (8 bases). The CDR3 spans 15 residues. Trimming removed 4 bases at V and 11 bases at J, with 22 bases between. The germline V gene encodes CDR1 SGHDT and CDR2 YYEEEE. The CDR3 here is CASSRVAGQRGKQFF. CDR3 coding DNA: TGTGCCAGCAGCCGAGTAGCGGGACAGCGGGGGAAGCAGTTCTTC.

The CDR3 reads CASSAIQGGVRQPQHF. DNA of the CDR3: TGTGCCAGCAGTGCTATACAGGGGGGCGTCCGGCAGCCCCAGCATTTT. The rearrangement joins TRBV6-1 to TRBJ1-5; 8 positions agree with TRBD1. This CDR3 region has 16 residues. With V trimmed by 4 bases and J by 7 bases, 12 bases remained unmatched. Germline V gives CDR1 MNHNS, CDR2 SASEGT.

The CDR3 coding sequence is TGTGCCAGCTCACCACCGATCGGGACAGGCTTGTTTTTGCAGTACTTC. It codes for CASSPPIGTGLFLQYF. The chain recombines TRBV18 with TRBJ2-7, with TRBD1 matching over 8 bases. The CDR3 has 16 amino acids. V gave up 0 bases and J gave up 9 bases; unmatched junction bases: 13. CDR1 is KGHSH, CDR2 LQKENI, per germline.

This chain joins TRBV7-2 and TRBJ1-5; D gene uncertain. From germline, CDR1 is SGHTA and CDR2 FQGNSA. V was trimmed by 3 bases and J by 5 bases, leaving 8 bases between them. The CDR3 extends over 13 amino acids. CDR3 DNA: TGTGCCAGCAGCTTGGGTCGTCATCAGCCCCAGCATTTT. Its protein is CASSLGRHQPQHF.

This clone was observed a single time. The rearrangement joins TRBV9 to TRBJ2-7; D is uncertain. V was clipped by 4 bases and J by 5 bases, with 16 bases between them. This CDR3 region has 14 residues. Germline V gene lookup returns CDR1 SGDLS and CDR2 YYNGEE. This CDR3 is CASSRTAILDEQYF. CDR3 bases: TGTGCCAGCAGCCGGACGGCCATCCTAGACGAGCAGTACTTC.

The V call is TRBV19, the J call TRBJ2-3; D is perhaps TRBD2 (6 bases). The germline CDR1 and CDR2 sequences are LNHDA and SQIVND (reference sequence). Trimming took off 6 bases at V and 0 bases at J, with 16 bases between the two ends. The CDR3 extends over 16 amino acids. The CDR3 sequence is CASRNRAGTSTDTQYF. The CDR3 region has the DNA TGTGCCAGTAGGAATAGGGCAGGGACTAGCACAGATACGCAGTATTTT.